The entry that follows covers one TCR beta chain sequence. The sample comes from a study of blood T cell repertoires in COVID-19. Study details: PBMCs, B-cell-depleted T cells, or T cells were the source of the cDNA or gDNA that made up the material.

Germline V gives CDR1 SGHNT, CDR2 YYREEE (reference sequence). V shed 4 bases, J shed 6 bases, and the junction held 0 bases outside the gene matches. The CDR3 loop spans 11 amino acids. The protocol was immunoSEQ multiplex PCR, while the TCRdb copy is restricted to in-frame clones and leaves out a portion. The sample holds more than 200,000 clones, roughly 87% seen once. The sequencing sample was made of peripheral blood. This rearrangement joins TRBV5-4 to TRBJ2-7; 8 nucleotides align to TRBD2. The receptor was derived from a human donor in a cohort sampled during active COVID-19. This CDR3 reads CASSAGGEQYF. The CDR3 DNA follows: TGTGCCAGCAGCGCGGGGGGCGAGCAGTACTTC.